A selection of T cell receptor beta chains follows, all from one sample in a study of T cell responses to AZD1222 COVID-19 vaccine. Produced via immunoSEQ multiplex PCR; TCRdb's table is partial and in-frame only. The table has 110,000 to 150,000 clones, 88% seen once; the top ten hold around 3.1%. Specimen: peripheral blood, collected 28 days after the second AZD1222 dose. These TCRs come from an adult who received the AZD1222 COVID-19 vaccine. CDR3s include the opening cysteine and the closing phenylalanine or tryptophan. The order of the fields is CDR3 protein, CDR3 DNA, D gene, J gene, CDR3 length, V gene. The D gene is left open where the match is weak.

CDR3aa: CASSSQAFFHTSSYSPLHF; CDR3nt: TGTGCCAGCAGCTCCCAGGCGTTCTTTCACACCAGTTCGTATTCACCCCTCCACTTT; d_gene: NA; j_gene: TRBJ1-6; len: 19; v_gene: TRBV11-2
CDR3aa: CASRRREWGGTDTQYF; CDR3nt: TGTGCCAGCCGCCGTAGGGAGTGGGGTGGCACAGATACGCAGTATTTT; d_gene: NA; j_gene: TRBJ2-3; len: 16; v_gene: TRBV7-3
CDR3aa: CASSSPGGGRSNTGELFF; CDR3nt: TGTGCCAGCAGCTCCCCCGGCGGGGGGCGTTCGAACACCGGGGAGCTGTTTTTT; d_gene: TRBD2; j_gene: TRBJ2-2; len: 18; v_gene: TRBV5-5
CDR3aa: CAITPGSSGNTIYF; CDR3nt: TGTGCCATCACCCCAGGTAGCTCTGGAAACACCATATATTTT; d_gene: NA; j_gene: TRBJ1-3; len: 14; v_gene: TRBV10-3
CDR3aa: CASILNSGNNEQFF; CDR3nt: TGTGCCAGCATACTAAACAGTGGGAACAATGAGCAGTTCTTC; d_gene: NA; j_gene: TRBJ2-1; len: 14; v_gene: TRBV28
CDR3aa: CASSTSGSFGEQFF; CDR3nt: TGTGCCAGTAGTACTAGCGGGTCCTTCGGTGAGCAGTTCTTC; d_gene: TRBD2; j_gene: TRBJ2-1; len: 14; v_gene: TRBV19
CDR3aa: CASRFQDEQYF; CDR3nt: TGCGCCAGCAGGTTCCAGGACGAGCAGTACTTC; d_gene: NA; j_gene: TRBJ2-7; len: 11; v_gene: TRBV5-1
CDR3aa: CASSLDSSSYGYTF; CDR3nt: TGTGCCAGCAGCTTAGACAGCTCCAGTTATGGCTACACCTTC; d_gene: NA; j_gene: TRBJ1-2; len: 14; v_gene: TRBV7-9
CDR3aa: CASSSGQNYGYTF; CDR3nt: TGCGCCAGCAGCTCCGGACAGAACTATGGCTACACCTTC; d_gene: NA; j_gene: TRBJ1-2; len: 13; v_gene: TRBV5-1
CDR3aa: CASSLGENTEAFF; CDR3nt: TGCGCCAGCAGCCTGGGGGAGAACACTGAAGCTTTCTTT; d_gene: NA; j_gene: TRBJ1-1; len: 13; v_gene: TRBV5-1
CDR3aa: CASSLGVQGLNSPLHF; CDR3nt: TGCGCCAGCAGCTTGGGGGTACAGGGACTTAATTCACCCCTCCACTTT; d_gene: NA; j_gene: TRBJ1-6; len: 16; v_gene: TRBV5-1
CDR3aa: CASSIQGSTDTQYF; CDR3nt: TGTGCCAGTAGTATTCAAGGCAGCACAGATACGCAGTATTTT; d_gene: NA; j_gene: TRBJ2-3; len: 14; v_gene: TRBV19
CDR3aa: CASSLRDNRDEQYF; CDR3nt: TGTGCCAGCAGCTTAAGGGACAACAGAGACGAGCAGTACTTC; d_gene: NA; j_gene: TRBJ2-7; len: 14; v_gene: TRBV7-2
CDR3aa: CASSRIGGFGYTF; CDR3nt: TGTGCCAGCAGCAGAATAGGGGGCTTTGGCTACACCTTC; d_gene: TRBD1; j_gene: TRBJ1-2; len: 13; v_gene: TRBV7-2
CDR3aa: CATSQGRSDYGYTF; CDR3nt: TGTGCCACCTCACAGGGACGGTCAGACTATGGCTACACCTTC; d_gene: NA; j_gene: TRBJ1-2; len: 14; v_gene: TRBV28
CDR3aa: CASSARGGGPDTQYF; CDR3nt: TGTGCCAGCAGCGCGCGGGGGGGCGGCCCAGATACGCAGTATTTT; d_gene: TRBD2; j_gene: TRBJ2-3; len: 15; v_gene: TRBV7-9
CDR3aa: CASNPGTPNYGYTF; CDR3nt: TGTGCCAGCAACCCAGGGACGCCGAACTATGGCTACACCTTC; d_gene: NA; j_gene: TRBJ1-2; len: 14; v_gene: TRBV21-1